The present T cell receptor (beta chain) was sequenced within a study of T cell responses to AZD1222 COVID-19 vaccine. Clones were sequenced by immunoSEQ multiplex PCR, and TCRdb holds only the in-frame ones, with some missing. This sample yields 78,000 or so clones, of which approximately 90% are seen a single time; around 20% belongs to the top ten. The CDR3 is 15 amino acids. V shed 1 base and J 2 bases; nucleotides not matched to a gene: 4. Per germline, CDR1 SGHTS and CDR2 YDEGEE. The sample in question was peripheral blood, obtained on day 0 of AZD1222 vaccination. The sequence derives from an adult in good health. This rearrangement joins TRBV5-8 to TRBJ2-7, with 9 bases identical to TRBD2. DNA for the CDR3: TGTGCCAGCAGCTTGTTGACTAGCGGTGCCTACGAGCAGTACTTC. This encodes CASSLLTSGAYEQYF. Based on the CDR3 plus reference TRBV5-8 and TRBJ2-7, the full variable domain is EAGVTQSPTHLIKTRGQQATLRCSPISGHTSVYWYQQALGLGLQFLLWYDEGEERNRGNFPPRFSGRQFPNYSSELNVNALELEDSALYLCASSLLTSGAYEQYFGPGTRLTVT.